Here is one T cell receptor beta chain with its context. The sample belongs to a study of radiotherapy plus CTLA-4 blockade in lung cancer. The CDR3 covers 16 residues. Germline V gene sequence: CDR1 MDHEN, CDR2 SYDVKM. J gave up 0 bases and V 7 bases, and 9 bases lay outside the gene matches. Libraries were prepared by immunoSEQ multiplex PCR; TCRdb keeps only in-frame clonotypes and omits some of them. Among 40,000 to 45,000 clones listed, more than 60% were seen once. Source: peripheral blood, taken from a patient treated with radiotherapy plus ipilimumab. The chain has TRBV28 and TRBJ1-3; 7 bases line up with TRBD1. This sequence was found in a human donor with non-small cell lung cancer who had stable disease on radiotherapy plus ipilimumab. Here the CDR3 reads CASTRTGQASGNTIYF. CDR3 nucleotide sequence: TGTGCCAGCACCCGAACCGGACAGGCCTCTGGAAACACCATATATTTT. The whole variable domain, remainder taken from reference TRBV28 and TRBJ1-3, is DVKVTQSSRYLVKRTGEKVFLECVQDMDHENMFWYRQDPGLGLRLIYFSYDVKMKEKGDIPEGYSVSREKKERFSLILESASTNQTSMYLCASTRTGQASGNTIYFGEGSWLTVV.